The present T cell receptor (beta chain) was sequenced within a study of blood T cell repertoires in COVID-19. About the research overall: The United States, Italy and Spain were the sources of the acute and convalescent COVID-19 samples. Nucleic acid was either cDNA or gDNA, and it came from T cells, B-cell-depleted T cells, or PBMCs.

Clones were read by immunoSEQ multiplex PCR, and TCRdb kept only the in-frame ones, dropping some. The sample lists 55,000 to 85,000 clones; about nine tenths were seen once. This CDR3 contains 17 residues. Sequencing input: peripheral blood. The chain has TRBV21-1 and TRBJ2-2; the table's D gene call, TRBD2, was not cross checked with the DNA. TRBV21-1 is a documented pseudogene. The sequence was obtained from a woman aged 18-29 years with acute or convalescent COVID-19. The chain's CDR3 is CASSLLTEALLTGELFF. The CDR3, as DNA: TGTGCCAGCAGCCTCCTCACGGAGGCCCTTTTAACCGGGGAGCTGTTTTTT.